This T cell receptor beta chain is from a study of regulatory T cells in long-lasting Graves disease. Building of the TCR beta libraries involved iRepertoire HTBI primers and Arm-PCR of CDR3 regions. TCRdb re-analysed the multiplex PCR reads in MiXCR, keeping a single row per CDR3 protein. This table holds about 450,000 distinct CDR3 sequences, around 20% found once. The CDR3 sequence is 16 residues long. Germline V gene data show CDR1 as MNHEY and CDR2 as SVGAGI. Germline trimming cut 4 bases from V and 7 bases from J; bases unmatched to any gene: 12. Findings and limits, study-wide: Thyroid tissue went unstudied; only peripheral blood was examined. Between persistent patients, about 2,800 public clonotypes were shared, exceeding the 966 shared between new patients. Under persistent disease, TRBV28, TRBJ1-2 and TRBJ2-5 were used preferentially. Persistent Graves' patients showed less TCR diversity than newly diagnosed patients showed.

Worth noting for this clonotype: Its antigen is not known.

The time point: persistent/refractory GD, antithyroid drugs over 5 years with positive TRAb. TCR sequences were obtained from RNA taken from PBMCs. The sequences come from peripheral blood mononuclear cells (PBMCs), collected when the disease was refractory, from a patient treated with antithyroid drugs. This clonotype originated in a female donor with Graves disease. The chain joins TRBV6-5 to TRBJ1-2; 10 bases agree with TRBD1. The CDR3 reads CASSSGTMGQGFGYTF. CDR3 sequence (DNA): TGTGCCAGCAGTTCCGGAACTATGGGACAGGGGTTTGGCTACACCTTC.